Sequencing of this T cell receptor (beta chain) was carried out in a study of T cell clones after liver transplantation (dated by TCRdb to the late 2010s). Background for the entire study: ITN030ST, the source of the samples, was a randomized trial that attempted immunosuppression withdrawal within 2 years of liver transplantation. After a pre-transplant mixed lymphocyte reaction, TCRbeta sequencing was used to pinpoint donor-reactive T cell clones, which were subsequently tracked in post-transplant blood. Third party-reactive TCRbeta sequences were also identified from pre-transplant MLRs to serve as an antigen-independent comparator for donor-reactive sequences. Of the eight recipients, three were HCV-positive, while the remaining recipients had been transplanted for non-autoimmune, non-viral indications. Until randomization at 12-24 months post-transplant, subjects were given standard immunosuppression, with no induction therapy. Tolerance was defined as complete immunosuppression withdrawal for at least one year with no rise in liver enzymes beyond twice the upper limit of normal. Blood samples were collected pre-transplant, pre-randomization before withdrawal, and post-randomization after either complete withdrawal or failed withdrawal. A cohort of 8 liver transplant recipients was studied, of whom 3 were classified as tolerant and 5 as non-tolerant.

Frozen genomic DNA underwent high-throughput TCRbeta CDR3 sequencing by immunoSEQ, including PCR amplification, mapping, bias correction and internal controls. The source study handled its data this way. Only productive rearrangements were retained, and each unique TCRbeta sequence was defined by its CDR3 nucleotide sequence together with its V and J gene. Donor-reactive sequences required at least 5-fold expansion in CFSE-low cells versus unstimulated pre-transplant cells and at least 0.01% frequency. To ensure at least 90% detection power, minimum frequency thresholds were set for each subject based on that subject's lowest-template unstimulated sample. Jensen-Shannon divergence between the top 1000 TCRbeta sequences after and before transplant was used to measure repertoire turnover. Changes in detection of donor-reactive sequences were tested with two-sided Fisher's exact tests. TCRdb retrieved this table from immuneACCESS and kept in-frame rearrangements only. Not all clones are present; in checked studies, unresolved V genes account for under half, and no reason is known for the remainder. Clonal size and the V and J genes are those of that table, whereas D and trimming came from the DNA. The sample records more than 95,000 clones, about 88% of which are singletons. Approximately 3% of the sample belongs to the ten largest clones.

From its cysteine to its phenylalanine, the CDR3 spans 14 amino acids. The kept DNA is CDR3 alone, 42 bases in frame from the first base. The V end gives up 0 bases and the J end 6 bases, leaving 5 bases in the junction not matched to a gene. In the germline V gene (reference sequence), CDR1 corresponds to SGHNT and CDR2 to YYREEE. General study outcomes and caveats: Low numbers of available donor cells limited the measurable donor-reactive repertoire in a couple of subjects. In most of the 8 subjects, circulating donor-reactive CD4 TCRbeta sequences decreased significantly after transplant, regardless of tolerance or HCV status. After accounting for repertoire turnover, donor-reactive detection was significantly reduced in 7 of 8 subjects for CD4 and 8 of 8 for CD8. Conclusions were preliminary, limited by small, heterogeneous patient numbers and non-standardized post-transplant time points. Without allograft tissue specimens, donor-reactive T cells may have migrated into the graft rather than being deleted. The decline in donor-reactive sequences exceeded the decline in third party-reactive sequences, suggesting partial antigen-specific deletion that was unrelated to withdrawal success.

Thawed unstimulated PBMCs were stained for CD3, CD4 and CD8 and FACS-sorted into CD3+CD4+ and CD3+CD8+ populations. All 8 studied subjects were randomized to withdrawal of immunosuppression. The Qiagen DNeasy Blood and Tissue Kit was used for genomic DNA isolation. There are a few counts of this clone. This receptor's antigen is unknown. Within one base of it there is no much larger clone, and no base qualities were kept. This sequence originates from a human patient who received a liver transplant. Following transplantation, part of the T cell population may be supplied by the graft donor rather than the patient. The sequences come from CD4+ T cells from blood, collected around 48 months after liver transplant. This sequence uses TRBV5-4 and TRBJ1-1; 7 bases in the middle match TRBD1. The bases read TGTGCCAGCAGCTTGGCCAGGGGGAAGGCTGAAGCTTTCTTT. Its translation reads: CASSLARGKAEAFF.